Below, 2 T cell receptor beta chains from the same sample are listed, as sequenced in a study of cytotoxic CD8 clonotypes in ibrutinib-treated CLL. Here immunoSEQ multiplex PCR was the method, and the copy in TCRdb shows in-frame clones only, minus some. The sample lists roughly 200,000 clones, roughly 77% occurring once. The sequenced sample was PBMCs, obtained after 12 months of ibrutinib treatment. Receptor source: a human donor with chronic lymphocytic leukemia.

V and J are TRBV2 and TRBJ2-4, with 10 positions matching TRBD1. Germline assignment: CDR1 SNHLY and CDR2 FYNNEI. J was trimmed by 8 bases and V by 6 bases; bases with no gene match: 4. This CDR3 comprises 13 residues. This CDR3 reads CASRGQGVDIQYF. The CDR3, as DNA: TGTGCCAGCAGAGGACAGGGGGTAGACATTCAGTACTTC.

J is TRBJ2-5 and V is TRBV19, with TRBD1 as a possible D gene (5 bases). V was pared by 3 bases and J by 0 bases, with 17 bases between. The CDR3 has 17 amino acids. CDR1 is LNHDA and CDR2 is SQIVND in the germline V gene (reference sequence). The CDR3 loop reads CASSIGAKGLNQETQYF. The CDR3 DNA sequence: TGTGCCAGTAGTATCGGAGCCAAGGGGCTAAACCAAGAGACCCAGTACTTC.